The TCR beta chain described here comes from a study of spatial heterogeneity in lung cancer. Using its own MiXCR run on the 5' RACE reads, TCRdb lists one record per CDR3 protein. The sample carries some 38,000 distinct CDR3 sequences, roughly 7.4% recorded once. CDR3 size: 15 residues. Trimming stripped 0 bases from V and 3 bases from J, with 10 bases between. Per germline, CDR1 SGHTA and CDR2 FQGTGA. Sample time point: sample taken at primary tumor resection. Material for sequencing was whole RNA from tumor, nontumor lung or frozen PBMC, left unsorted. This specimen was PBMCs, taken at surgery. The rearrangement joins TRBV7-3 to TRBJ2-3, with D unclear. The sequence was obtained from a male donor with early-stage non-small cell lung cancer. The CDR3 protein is CASSLTGGWTDTQYF. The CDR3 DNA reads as TGTGCCAGCAGCTTAACGGGTGGATGGACAGATACGCAGTATTTT.